This T cell receptor beta chain is from a study of T cell responses to AZD1222 COVID-19 vaccine. Whole-study context: Samples with a second dose at about 4 or about 12 weeks were pooled together. Points from the study as a whole: Samples come after the peak T cell response, not at day 14. Clonal diversity was possibly underestimated, and white British individuals and females predominated among donors.

TCRdb's table, derived via immunoSEQ multiplex PCR, lists solely in-frame clones and lacks some. The sample comprises over 110,000 clones, more than 85% of which are singletons, and approximately 3.4% rests with the top ten. With regard to this clone: The target antigen is unknown.

The TCR was taken from an adult in good health. The sequenced sample was peripheral blood, obtained on day 0 of AZD1222 vaccination.

CDR3 residues: CAIGHSRRSSKYEQYF. The CDR3 nucleotides are TGTGCCATCGGACACTCTAGGCGGAGTTCGAAGTACGAGCAGTACTTC. This chain links TRBV24-1 with TRBJ2-7; D may be TRBD1 (5 bases). This CDR3 region has 16 residues. Germline CDR1 KGHDR, CDR2 SFDVKD. With 11 bases removed from V and 4 bases from J, the gap between germline ends came to 26 bases.